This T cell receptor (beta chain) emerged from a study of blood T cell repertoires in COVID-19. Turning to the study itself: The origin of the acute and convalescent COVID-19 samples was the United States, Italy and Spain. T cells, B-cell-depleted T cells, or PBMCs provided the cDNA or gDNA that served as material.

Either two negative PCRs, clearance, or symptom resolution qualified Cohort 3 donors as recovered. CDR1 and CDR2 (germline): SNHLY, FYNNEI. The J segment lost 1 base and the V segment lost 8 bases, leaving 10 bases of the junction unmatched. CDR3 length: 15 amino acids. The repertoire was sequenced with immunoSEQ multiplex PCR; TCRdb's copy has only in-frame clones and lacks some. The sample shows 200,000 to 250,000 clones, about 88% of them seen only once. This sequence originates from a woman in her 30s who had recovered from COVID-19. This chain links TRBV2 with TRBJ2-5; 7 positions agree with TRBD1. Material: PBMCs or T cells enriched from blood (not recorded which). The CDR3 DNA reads TGTGCCAGCTCTGATCCCCGGACAGGCCAAGAGACCCAGTACTTC. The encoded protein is CASSDPRTGQETQYF. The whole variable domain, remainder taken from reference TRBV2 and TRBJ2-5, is EPEVTQTPSHQVTQMGQEVILRCVPISNHLYFYWYRQILGQKVEFLVSFYNNEISEKSEIFDDQFSVERPDGSNFTLKIRSTKLEDSAMYFCASSDPRTGQETQYFGPGTRLLVL.